This T cell receptor beta chain was found in a study of early T cells in non-severe SARS-CoV-2 infection. Germline CDR1 reads SQVTM; CDR2 reads ANQGSEA. The CDR3 length is 11 residues. Germline trimming cut 7 bases from V and 9 bases from J; bases unmatched to any gene: 5. TCRdb re-derived calls from the 5' RACE reads in MiXCR, one entry per CDR3 protein. The sample contains around 50,000 distinct CDR3 sequences, roughly 13% of which appear only once. Sequencing was carried out using whole blood. V usage is TRBV29-1 and J usage is TRBJ2-1; 8 nucleotides align to TRBD2. This TCR was recovered from an adult who was a healthcare worker with PCR-confirmed SARS-CoV-2 infection or an uninfected control (not recorded which). The DNA for the CDR3 is TGCAGCGCCGGGGGGGCCATTGAGCAGTTCTTC. This gives the protein CSAGGAIEQFF.